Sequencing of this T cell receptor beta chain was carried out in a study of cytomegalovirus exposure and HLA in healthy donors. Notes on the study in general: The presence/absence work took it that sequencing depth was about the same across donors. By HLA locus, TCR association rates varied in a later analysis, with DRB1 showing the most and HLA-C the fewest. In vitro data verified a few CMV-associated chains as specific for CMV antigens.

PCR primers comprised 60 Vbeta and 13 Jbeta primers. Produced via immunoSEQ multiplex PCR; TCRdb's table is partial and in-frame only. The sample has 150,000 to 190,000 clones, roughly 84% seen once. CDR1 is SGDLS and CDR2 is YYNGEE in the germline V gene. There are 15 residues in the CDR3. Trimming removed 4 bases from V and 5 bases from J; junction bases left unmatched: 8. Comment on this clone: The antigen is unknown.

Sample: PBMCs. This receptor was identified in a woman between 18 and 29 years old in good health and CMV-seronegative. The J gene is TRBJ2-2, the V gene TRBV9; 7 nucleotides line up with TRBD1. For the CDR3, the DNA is TGTGCCAGCAGCCTCCGACAGGGCGGGACCGGGGAGCTGTTTTTT. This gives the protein CASSLRQGGTGELFF.